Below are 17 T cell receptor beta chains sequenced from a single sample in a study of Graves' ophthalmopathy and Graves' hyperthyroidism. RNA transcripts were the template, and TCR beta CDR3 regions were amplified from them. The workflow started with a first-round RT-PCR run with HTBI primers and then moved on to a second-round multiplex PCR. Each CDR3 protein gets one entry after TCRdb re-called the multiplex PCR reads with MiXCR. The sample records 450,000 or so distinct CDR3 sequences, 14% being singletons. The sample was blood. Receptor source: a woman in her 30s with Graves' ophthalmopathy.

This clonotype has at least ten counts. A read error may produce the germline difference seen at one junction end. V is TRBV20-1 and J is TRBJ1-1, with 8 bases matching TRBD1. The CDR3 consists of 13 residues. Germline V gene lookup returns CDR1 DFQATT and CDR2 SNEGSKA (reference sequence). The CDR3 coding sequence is TGCAGTGCTAGAATTGACAGGGGTCCTGAAGTTTTCTTT. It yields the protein CSARIDRGPEVFF.

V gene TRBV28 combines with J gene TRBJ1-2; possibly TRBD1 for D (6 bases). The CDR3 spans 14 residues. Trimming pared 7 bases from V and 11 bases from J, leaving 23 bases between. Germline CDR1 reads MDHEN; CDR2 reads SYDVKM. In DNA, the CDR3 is TGTGCCAGCAACCCCCCGGTACAGGGAGAAGGTTACACCTTC. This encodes CASNPPVQGEGYTF.

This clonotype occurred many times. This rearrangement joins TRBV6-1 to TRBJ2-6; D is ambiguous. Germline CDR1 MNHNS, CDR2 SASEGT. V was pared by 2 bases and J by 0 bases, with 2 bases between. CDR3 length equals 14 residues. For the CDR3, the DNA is TGTGCCAGCAGTGAACTCTCTGGGGCCAACGTCCTGACTTTC. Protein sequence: CASSELSGANVLTF.

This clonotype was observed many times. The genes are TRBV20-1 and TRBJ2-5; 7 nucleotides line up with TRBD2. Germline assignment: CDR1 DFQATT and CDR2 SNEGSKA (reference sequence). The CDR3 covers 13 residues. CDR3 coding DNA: TGCAGCTACTTTGGCTGGGAGGGAGAGACCCAGTACTTC. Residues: CSYFGWEGETQYF.

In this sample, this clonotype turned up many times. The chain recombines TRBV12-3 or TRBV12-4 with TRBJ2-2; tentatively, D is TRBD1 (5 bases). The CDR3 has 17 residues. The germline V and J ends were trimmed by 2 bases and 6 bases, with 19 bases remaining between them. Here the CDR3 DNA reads TGTGCCAGCAGTTTAAGGTTTCCAGCCGGACATTCCGGGGAGCTGTTTTTT. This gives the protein CASSLRFPAGHSGELFF.

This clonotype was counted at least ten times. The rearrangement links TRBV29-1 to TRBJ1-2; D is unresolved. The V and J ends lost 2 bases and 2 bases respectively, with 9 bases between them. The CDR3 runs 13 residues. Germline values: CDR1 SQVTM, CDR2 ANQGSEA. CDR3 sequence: CSVEPTENYGYTF. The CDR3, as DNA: TGCAGCGTTGAACCGACCGAAAACTATGGCTACACCTTC.

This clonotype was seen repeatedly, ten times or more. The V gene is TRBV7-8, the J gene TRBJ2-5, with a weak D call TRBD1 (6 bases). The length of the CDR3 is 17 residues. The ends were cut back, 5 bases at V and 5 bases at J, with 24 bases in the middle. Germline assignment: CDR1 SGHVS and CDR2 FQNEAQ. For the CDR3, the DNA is TGTGCCAGCAGCCCGCGCCGGGACAACCAGGGTGGTGAGACCCAGTACTTC. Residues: CASSPRRDNQGGETQYF.

The CDR3 loop reads CSVWTGGDETQYF. CDR3 DNA: TGCAGTGTTTGGACAGGGGGCGACGAGACCCAGTACTTC. This sequence joins TRBV20-1 and TRBJ2-5, with 11 nucleotides matching TRBD1. V shed 7 bases and J 5 bases; nucleotides not matched to a gene: 6. Looked up from germline, CDR1 is DFQATT and CDR2 is SNEGSKA (reference sequence). CDR3 length equals 13 residues.

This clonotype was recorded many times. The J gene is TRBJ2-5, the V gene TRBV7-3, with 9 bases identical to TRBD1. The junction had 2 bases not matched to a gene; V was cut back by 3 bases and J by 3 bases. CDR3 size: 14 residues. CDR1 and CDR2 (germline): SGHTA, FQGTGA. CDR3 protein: CASSFDRGEETQYF. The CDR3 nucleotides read TGTGCCAGCAGCTTCGACAGGGGGGAAGAGACCCAGTACTTC.

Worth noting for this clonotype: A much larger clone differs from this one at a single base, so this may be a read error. The CDR3 coding sequence is TGTGCCAGCAGCTTAGGCAGGGCGGGCACCATATATTTT. It specifies CASSLGRAGTIYF. The chain is built from TRBV7-8 and TRBJ1-3; maybe TRBD1 (5 bases). Trimming pared 1 base from V and 9 bases from J, leaving 10 bases between. Germline CDR1 and CDR2: SGHVS and FQNEAQ. This CDR3 comprises 13 residues.

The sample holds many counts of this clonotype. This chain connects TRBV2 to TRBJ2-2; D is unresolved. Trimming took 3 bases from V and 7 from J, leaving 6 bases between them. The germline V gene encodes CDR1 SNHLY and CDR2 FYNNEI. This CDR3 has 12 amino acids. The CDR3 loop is CASSDSVGELFF. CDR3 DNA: TGTGCCAGCAGTGATTCGGTCGGGGAGCTGTTTTTT.

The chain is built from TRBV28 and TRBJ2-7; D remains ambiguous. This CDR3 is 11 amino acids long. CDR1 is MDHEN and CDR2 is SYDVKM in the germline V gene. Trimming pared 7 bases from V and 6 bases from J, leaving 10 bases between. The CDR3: CASTHIGEQYF. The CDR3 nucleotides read TGTGCCAGCACCCACATAGGCGAGCAGTACTTC.

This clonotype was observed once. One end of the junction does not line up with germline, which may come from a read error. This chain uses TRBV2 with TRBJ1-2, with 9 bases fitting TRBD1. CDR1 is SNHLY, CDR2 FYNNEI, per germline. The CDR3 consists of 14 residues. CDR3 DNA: TGTGCCAGCCGAAAGGGACAGGGCTCGCATGGCTACTCCTTC. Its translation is CASRKGQGSHGYSF.

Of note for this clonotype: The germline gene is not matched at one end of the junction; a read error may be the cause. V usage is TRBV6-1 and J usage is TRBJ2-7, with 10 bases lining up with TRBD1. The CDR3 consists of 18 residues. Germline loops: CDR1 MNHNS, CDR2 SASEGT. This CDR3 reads CASSERGQGKRLLYDQYF. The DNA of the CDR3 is TGTGCCAGCAGTGAAAGGGGACAGGGGAAACGCTTACTCTACGATCAGTACTTC.

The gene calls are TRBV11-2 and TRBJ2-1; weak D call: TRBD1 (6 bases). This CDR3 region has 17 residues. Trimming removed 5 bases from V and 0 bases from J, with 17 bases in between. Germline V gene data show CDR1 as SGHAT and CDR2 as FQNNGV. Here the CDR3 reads CASSPPLDRSSYNEQFF. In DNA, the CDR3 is TGTGCCAGCAGCCCGCCTCTAGACAGGAGCTCCTACAATGAGCAGTTCTTC. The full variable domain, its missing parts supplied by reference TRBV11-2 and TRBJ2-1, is EAGVAQSPRYKIIEKRQSVAFWCNPISGHATLYWYQQILGQGPKLLIQFQNNGVVDDSQLPKDRFSAERLKGVDSTLKIQPAKLEDSAVYLCASSPPLDRSSYNEQFFGPGTRLTVL.

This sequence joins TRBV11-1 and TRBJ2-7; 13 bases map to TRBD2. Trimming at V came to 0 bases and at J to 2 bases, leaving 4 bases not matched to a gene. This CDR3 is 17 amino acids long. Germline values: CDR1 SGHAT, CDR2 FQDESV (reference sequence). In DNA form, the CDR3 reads TGTGCCAGCAGCTTAGCGGTAGGACTAGCGGGGGCCTACGAGCAGTACTTC. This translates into CASSLAVGLAGAYEQYF. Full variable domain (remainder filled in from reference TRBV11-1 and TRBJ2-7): EAEVAQSPRYKITEKSQAVAFWCDPISGHATLYWYRQILGQGPELLVQFQDESVVDDSQLPKDRFSAERLKGVDSTLKIQPAELGDSAMYLCASSLAVGLAGAYEQYFGPGTRLTVT.

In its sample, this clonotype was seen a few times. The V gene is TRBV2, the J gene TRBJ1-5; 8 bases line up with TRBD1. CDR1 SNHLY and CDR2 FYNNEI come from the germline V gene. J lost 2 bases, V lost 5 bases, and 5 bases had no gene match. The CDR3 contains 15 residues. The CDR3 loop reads CASSTQTGGNQPQHF. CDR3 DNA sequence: TGTGCCAGCAGTACCCAGACAGGGGGCAATCAGCCCCAGCATTTT.